This T cell receptor (beta chain) appears in the sequencing data of a study of OX40 agonist ivuxolimab in advanced cancers. In terms of the full investigation: Ivuxolimab was a fully human IgG2 agonistic monoclonal antibody targeting the costimulatory receptor OX40 (CD134). Intravenous ivuxolimab was administered to patients every 2 weeks at six dose levels: 0.01, 0.1, 0.3, 1.5, 3 and 10 mg/kg. Of the roughly 54 dose-escalation patients, hepatocellular carcinoma was present in some 19, melanoma in approximately 15, renal cell carcinoma in 9 and head and neck cancer in 9. The dose-escalation cohort was roughly 87% male with a mean age of approximately 60 years, ranging from 23 to 79. Prior anti-PD-1, anti-PD-L1 or anti-CTLA-4 therapy was permitted, and checkpoint inhibitors had been received by under 50% of dose-escalation patients. Partial responses were achieved by three dose-escalation patients, of whom one had hepatocellular carcinoma and two had cutaneous melanoma. The purpose of peripheral TCRbeta sequencing was to test whether ivuxolimab changed TCR sequence diversity and led to clonal T-cell expansion. The paper describes the monotherapy dose-escalation part (N of about 52 patients) of the phase I trial of ivuxolimab. Summary of the overall study and its limitations: In the 0.1-3.0 mg/kg groups, partial responders were among the patients with the lowest normalized peripheral clonal expansion, particularly in CD8+ T cells. Antigen specificity was not determined for the clonally expanded peripheral T cells. After ivuxolimab, expanded clones were on average more numerous among CD8+ T cells than among CD4+ T cells. Low levels of normalized T-cell clonal expansion were also shown by some nonresponding patients. At doses of 0.1 to 3.0 mg/kg, clonal expansion of both CD4+ and CD8+ blood T cells was observed from baseline to week 6.

From the germline V gene (reference sequence), CDR1 is MNHEY and CDR2 is SMNVEV. Trimming at the junction amounts to 2 bases on V and 4 bases on J, and the germline ends lie 20 bases apart. The CDR3 holds 17 amino acids from the cysteine to the phenylalanine. The entry retains the CDR3 DNA only, 51 bases that are in frame from base 1. For sequencing of the TCRbeta CDR3 region, genomic DNA was extracted from the sorted cells. The immunoSEQ Assay was used for sequencing of TCRbeta CDR3 regions. The source is immuneACCESS, and TCRdb retained only in-frame sequences with V and J called. Part of the clones is not carried over; for the studies checked, unresolved V genes explain less than half of this, and the remainder is unexplained. Counted in this sample were some 10,000 clones; around 84% of them appeared once. 20% to 25% of the sample goes to the ten largest clones. Patients with autoimmune disease history or receiving systemic immunosuppression were excluded from the trial. In every dose cohort, peripheral blood was drawn for TCR sequencing at baseline, cycle 4 day 1, and cycle 7 day 1. Samples were obtained from an open-label, multicenter, first-in-human phase I dose-escalation trial of ivuxolimab. Adults with locally advanced or metastatic melanoma, renal cell carcinoma, hepatocellular carcinoma or head and neck squamous cell carcinoma were enrolled in the trial. CD4+ and CD8+ T cells were sorted separately from peripheral blood before TCR sequencing.

Details on this clone: The antigen it recognizes is unknown. Base qualities are not provided; no much larger clone lies one nucleotide away.

The material sequenced was CD4+ or CD8+ T cells sorted from blood, taken in a trial of the OX40 agonist ivuxolimab. This TCR derives from an adult with an advanced solid tumor such as melanoma, head and neck, liver or kidney cancer. The V and J genes are TRBV27 and TRBJ2-5; 5 matching bases give a weak D call of TRBD1. The nucleotide sequence is given as TGTGCCAGCAGTTTAACTCTTTCCAGGGCAGAGAGAGAGACCCAGTACTTC. Its translation reads: CASSLTLSRAERETQYF.